This passage covers 12 T cell receptor beta chains from one sample sequenced in a study of cytomegalovirus exposure and HLA in healthy donors. The study ran its PCR with 60 Vbeta and 13 Jbeta primers. The protocol was immunoSEQ multiplex PCR, while the TCRdb copy is restricted to in-frame clones and leaves out a portion. This listing includes 200,000 to 250,000 clones. The source material was PBMCs. The source of these receptors is a girl under 10 years old in good health and CMV-seropositive.

The rearrangement uses TRBV19 and TRBJ1-5; the match to TRBD1 covers 7 bases. Germline V gives CDR1 LNHDA, CDR2 SQIVND (reference sequence). V trimming: 5 bases; J trimming: 1 base; junction bases outside the gene matches: 11. This CDR3 spans 17 amino acids. CDR3 sequence reads: CASSPLGTGVSNQPQHF. CDR3 bases: TGTGCCAGTAGTCCCCTCGGTACAGGGGTAAGCAATCAGCCCCAGCATTTT.

The V and J genes are TRBV27 and TRBJ1-4; D not resolved. Looked up from germline, CDR1 is MNHEY and CDR2 is SMNVEV (reference sequence). The CDR3 is 13 amino acids. V lost 5 bases, J lost 8 bases, and 12 bases lay in between. The CDR3 DNA is TGTGCCAGCAGTCCGGGTCGCGGGGAAAAACTGTTTTTT. Its protein product is CASSPGRGEKLFF.

The V and J genes are TRBV28 and TRBJ1-2; D possibly corresponds to TRBD1 (5 bases). The length of the CDR3 is 17 residues. V gave up 2 bases and J gave up 0 bases, with 16 bases separating them. Germline V lookup: CDR1 MDHEN, CDR2 SYDVKM. CDR3 sequence reads: CASSLIARDETNYGYTF. The CDR3 DNA reads as TGTGCCAGCAGTTTAATTGCCAGGGATGAGACTAACTATGGCTACACCTTC.

The chain recombines TRBV15 with TRBJ1-6; 8 nucleotides align to TRBD1. With 3 bases clipped from V and 6 bases from J, the junction kept 7 bases outside the gene matches. CDR1 is LNHNV and CDR2 is YYDKDF in the germline V gene (reference sequence). This CDR3 comprises 16 residues. CDR3 sequence: CATSSGQGARNSPLHF. DNA of the CDR3: TGTGCCACCAGCAGCGGCCAGGGGGCGCGTAATTCACCCCTCCACTTT. Supplemented by reference TRBV15 and TRBJ1-6, the full variable domain reads DAMVIQNPRYQVTQFGKPVTLSCSQTLNHNVMYWYQQKSSQAPKLLFHYYDKDFNNEADTPDNFQSRRPNTSFCFLDIRSPGLGDTAMYLCATSSGQGARNSPLHFGNGTRLTVT.

The rearrangement uses TRBV29-1 and TRBJ2-1, with D possibly being TRBD2 (6 bases). CDR1 is SQVTM, CDR2 ANQGSEA, per germline. CDR3 size: 14 residues. V gave up 4 bases and J gave up 4 bases, with 14 bases separating them. The CDR3 sequence: CSVAWGGAYNEQFF. In DNA, the CDR3 is TGCAGCGTTGCATGGGGAGGCGCATACAATGAGCAGTTCTTC.

The CDR3, as DNA: TGTGCCAGCAGCTTAGCTCTAGGTGGCAATGAGCAGTTCTTC. Amino acids: CASSLALGGNEQFF. The chain combines TRBV11-2 with TRBJ2-1; D unresolved. The ends were cut back, 1 base at V and 6 bases at J, with 10 bases in the middle. CDR3 size: 14 residues. Per the germline V gene, CDR1 is SGHAT and CDR2 is FQNNGV.

The J gene is TRBJ1-1, the V gene TRBV5-1; D not certain. V was trimmed by 4 bases and J by 5 bases, leaving 15 bases between them. The CDR3 length is 14 residues. The germline CDR1 and CDR2 sequences are SGHRS and YFSETQ. The CDR3, as DNA: TGCGCCAGCAGCACCGCGATGGGAGGGACTGAAGCTTTCTTT. This gives the protein CASSTAMGGTEAFF.

The chain combines TRBV2 with TRBJ2-7, with 7 bases aligning to TRBD1. The junction had 3 bases not matched to a gene; V was cut back by 5 bases and J by 5 bases. The CDR3 has 12 amino acids. Germline-derived CDR1 and CDR2 are SNHLY and FYNNEI. The chain's CDR3 is CASSSGTDEQYF. The CDR3 coding sequence is TGTGCCAGCAGTTCGGGGACAGACGAGCAGTACTTC.

This rearrangement joins TRBV5-8 to TRBJ2-2, with a possible D match to TRBD2 (6 bases). Germline V CDR1 and CDR2: SGHTS, YDEGEE. The V end was cut by 4 bases, the J end by 5 bases, with 15 bases between. The CDR3 contains 15 residues. This CDR3 is CASSPGLLSTGELFF. CDR3 in DNA: TGTGCCAGCAGCCCGGGACTTTTGAGTACCGGGGAGCTGTTTTTT.

The chain joins TRBV6-5 to TRBJ2-7, with D possibly being TRBD2 (6 bases). This CDR3 region has 14 residues. Trimming took off 0 bases at V and 3 bases at J, with 9 bases between the two ends. Germline CDR1 and CDR2: MNHEY and SVGAGI. CDR3: CASSYSGLHYEQYF. DNA of the CDR3: TGTGCCAGCAGTTACTCGGGACTTCACTACGAGCAGTACTTC.

The chain uses TRBV11-3 and TRBJ1-1; D unresolved. The ends were cut back, 1 base at V and 1 base at J, with 10 bases in the middle. The CDR3 has 15 amino acids. Germline CDR1 and CDR2: SGHNT and YENEEA. The DNA of the CDR3 is TGTGCCAGCAGCTTAGGGACGGCGGGGAACACTGAAGCTTTCTTT. This encodes CASSLGTAGNTEAFF.

The rearrangement joins TRBV5-1 to TRBJ2-7; a possible D gene is TRBD2 (5 bases). V was cut by 0 bases and J by 3 bases, with 19 bases left in between. Per germline, CDR1 SGHRS and CDR2 YFSETQ. The CDR3 has 17 residues. The CDR3 reads CASSLGHGVTTDYEQYF. CDR3 DNA sequence: TGCGCCAGCAGCTTGGGTCACGGGGTTACTACCGACTACGAGCAGTACTTC.